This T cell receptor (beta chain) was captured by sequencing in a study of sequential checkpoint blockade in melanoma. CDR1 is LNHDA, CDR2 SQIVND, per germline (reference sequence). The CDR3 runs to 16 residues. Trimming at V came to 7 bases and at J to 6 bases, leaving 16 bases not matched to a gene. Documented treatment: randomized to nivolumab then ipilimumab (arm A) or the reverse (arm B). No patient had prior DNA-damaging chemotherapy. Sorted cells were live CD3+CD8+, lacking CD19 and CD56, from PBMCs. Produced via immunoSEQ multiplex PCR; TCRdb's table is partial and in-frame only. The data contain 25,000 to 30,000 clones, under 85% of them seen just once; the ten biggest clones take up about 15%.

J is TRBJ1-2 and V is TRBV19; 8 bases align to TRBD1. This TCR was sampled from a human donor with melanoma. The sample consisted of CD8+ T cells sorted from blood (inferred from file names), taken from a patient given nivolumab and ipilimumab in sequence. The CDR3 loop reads CASTTMGGQGLHGYTF. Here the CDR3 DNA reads TGTGCCAGTACCACCATGGGAGGACAGGGTCTACATGGCTACACCTTC.